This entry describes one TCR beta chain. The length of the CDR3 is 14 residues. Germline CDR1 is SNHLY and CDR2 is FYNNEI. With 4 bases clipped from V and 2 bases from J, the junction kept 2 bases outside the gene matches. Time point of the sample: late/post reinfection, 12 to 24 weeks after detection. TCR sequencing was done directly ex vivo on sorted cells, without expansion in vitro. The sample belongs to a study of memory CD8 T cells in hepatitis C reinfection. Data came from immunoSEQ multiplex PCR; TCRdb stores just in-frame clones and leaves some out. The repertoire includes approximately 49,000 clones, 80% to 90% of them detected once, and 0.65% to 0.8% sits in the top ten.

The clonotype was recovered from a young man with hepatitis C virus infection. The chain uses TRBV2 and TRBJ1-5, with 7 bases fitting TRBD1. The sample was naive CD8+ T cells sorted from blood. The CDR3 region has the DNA TGTGCCAGCAGTGGAGGACAGGGCAATCAGCCCCAGCATTTT. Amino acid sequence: CASSGGQGNQPQHF.